This TCR beta chain was documented in a study of molecular identifiers for immune sequencing clone quantification. Study information: Five portions were made in replicates from RNA of roughly 18,000 or 92,000 naive CD8 cells, and four underwent sequencing. Study outcomes and limitations: More than 97% of effector molecules, versus under 1% of naive-cell molecules, belonged to clones above 20 RNA copies.

This clonotype was detected many times. Its antigen is still unknown. With 2 bases removed from V and 8 bases from J, the gap between germline ends came to 7 bases. This CDR3 contains 12 residues. TCRdb ran MiXCR on the PCR reads and lists one entry per CDR3 protein. This sample has about 320,000 distinct CDR3 sequences, with 20% to 25% found just once. Sorted cells numbering about 20,000 to 1,000,000, with 10%, 30% or 50% RNA, yielded the naive CD8 libraries. Based on a CD8+CD4-CCR7+CD45RA+ profile, naive CD8 T cells were sorted. This TCR was recovered from a human donor in good health. Some libraries in this study had Jurkat cell RNA spiked in. This rearrangement joins TRBV12-3 or TRBV12-4 to TRBJ2-1; no clear D. The specimen sequenced was naive CD8+ T cells from blood, with Jurkat cell RNA spiked in. Indicated subset: FACS-sorted CD8+CD4-CCR7+CD45RA+ naive T cells. The CDR3 here is CASSLRVDEQFF. CDR3 in DNA: TGTGCCAGCAGTTTAAGAGTGGATGAGCAGTTCTTC.